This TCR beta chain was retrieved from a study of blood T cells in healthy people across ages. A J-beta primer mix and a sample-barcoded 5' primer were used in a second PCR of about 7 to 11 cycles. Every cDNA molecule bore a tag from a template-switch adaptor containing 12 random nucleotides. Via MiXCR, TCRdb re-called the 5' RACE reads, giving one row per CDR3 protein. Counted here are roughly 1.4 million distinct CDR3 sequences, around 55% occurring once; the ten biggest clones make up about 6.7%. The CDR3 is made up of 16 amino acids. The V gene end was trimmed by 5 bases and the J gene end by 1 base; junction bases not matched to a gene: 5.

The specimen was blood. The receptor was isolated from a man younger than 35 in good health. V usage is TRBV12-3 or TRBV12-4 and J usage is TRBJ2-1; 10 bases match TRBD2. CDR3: CASSLLSGRSYNEQFF. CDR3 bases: TGTGCCAGCAGTCTCCTTAGCGGGAGGTCCTACAATGAGCAGTTCTTC.